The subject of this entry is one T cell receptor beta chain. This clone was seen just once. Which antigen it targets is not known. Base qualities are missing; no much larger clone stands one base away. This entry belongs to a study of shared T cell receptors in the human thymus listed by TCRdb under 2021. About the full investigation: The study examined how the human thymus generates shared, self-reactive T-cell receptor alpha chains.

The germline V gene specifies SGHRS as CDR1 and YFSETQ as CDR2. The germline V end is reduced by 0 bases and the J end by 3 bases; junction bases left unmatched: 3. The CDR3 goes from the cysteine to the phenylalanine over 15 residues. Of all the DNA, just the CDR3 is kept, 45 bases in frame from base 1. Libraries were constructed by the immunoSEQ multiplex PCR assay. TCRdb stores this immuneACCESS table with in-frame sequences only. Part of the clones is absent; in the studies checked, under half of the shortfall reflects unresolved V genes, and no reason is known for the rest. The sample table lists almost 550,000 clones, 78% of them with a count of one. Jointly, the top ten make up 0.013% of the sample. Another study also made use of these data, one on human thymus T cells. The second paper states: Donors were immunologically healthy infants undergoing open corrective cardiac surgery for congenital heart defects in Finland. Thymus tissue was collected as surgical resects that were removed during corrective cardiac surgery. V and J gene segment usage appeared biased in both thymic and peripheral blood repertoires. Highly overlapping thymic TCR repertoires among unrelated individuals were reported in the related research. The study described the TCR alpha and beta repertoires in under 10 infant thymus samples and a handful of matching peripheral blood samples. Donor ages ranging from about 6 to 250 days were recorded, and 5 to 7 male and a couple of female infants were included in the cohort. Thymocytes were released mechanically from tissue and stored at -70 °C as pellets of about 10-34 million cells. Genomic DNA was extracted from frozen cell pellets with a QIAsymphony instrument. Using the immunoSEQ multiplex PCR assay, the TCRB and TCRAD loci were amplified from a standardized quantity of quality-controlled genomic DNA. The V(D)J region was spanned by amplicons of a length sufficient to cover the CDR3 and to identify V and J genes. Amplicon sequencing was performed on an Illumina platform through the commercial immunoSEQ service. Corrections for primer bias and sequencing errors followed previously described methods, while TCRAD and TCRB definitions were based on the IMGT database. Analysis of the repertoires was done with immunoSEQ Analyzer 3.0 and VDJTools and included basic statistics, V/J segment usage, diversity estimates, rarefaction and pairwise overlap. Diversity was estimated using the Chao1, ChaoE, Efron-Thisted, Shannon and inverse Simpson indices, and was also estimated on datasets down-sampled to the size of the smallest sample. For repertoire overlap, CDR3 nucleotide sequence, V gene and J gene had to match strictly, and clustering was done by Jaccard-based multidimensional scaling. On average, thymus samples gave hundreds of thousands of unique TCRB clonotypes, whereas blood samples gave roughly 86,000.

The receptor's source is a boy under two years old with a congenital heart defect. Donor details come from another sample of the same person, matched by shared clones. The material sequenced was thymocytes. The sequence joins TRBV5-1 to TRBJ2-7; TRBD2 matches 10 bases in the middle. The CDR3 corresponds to CASSLGLAGDYEQYF. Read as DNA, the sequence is TGCGCCAGCAGCTTGGGGCTAGCGGGAGACTACGAGCAGTACTTC.